Shown below are 21 T cell receptor beta chains from a single sample sequenced in a study of blood T cell repertoires in COVID-19. This table comes from immunoSEQ multiplex PCR, and its TCRdb copy is limited to in-frame clones, with some not included. The repertoire holds about 210,000 clones, with about four fifths as singletons. Sequenced: PBMCs or T cells enriched from blood (not recorded which). These receptors were taken from a woman aged 45-59 years with acute COVID-19.

This chain links TRBV3-1 (or the pseudogene TRBV3-2) with TRBJ1-2; TRBD1 matches at 9 bases. The trim removed 4 bases at V and 8 bases at J, leaving 11 bases unmatched. Germline CDR1 LGHDT, CDR2 YNNKEL (reference sequence). The CDR3 spans 15 residues. CDR3 nucleotides: TGTGCCAGCAGCCTAAACCCTACAGGGGGCGGCGGCTACACCTTC. Protein sequence: CASSLNPTGGGGYTF.

This chain links TRBV19 with TRBJ1-2; unclear D gene. Deletions cut 7 bases from V and 2 bases from J, with 14 bases between. Germline V CDR1 and CDR2: LNHDA, SQIVND (reference sequence). This CDR3 contains 14 residues. In DNA form, the CDR3 reads TGTGCCAGTACCCTCCTAGGTTTGAACTATGGCTACACCTTC. Residues: CASTLLGLNYGYTF.

This chain joins TRBV6-5 and TRBJ1-5; D is undetermined. V lost 0 bases to trimming and J lost 1 base, with 7 bases between them. The CDR3 runs to 15 residues. Germline V gene data show CDR1 as MNHEY and CDR2 as SVGAGI. The CDR3 here is CASSYSKSSNQPQHF. CDR3 nucleotide sequence: TGTGCCAGCAGTTACTCGAAGAGCAGCAATCAGCCCCAGCATTTT.

This clone was observed a handful of times. V usage is TRBV3-1 (or the pseudogene TRBV3-2) and J usage is TRBJ1-2; 7 nucleotides align to TRBD1. Looked up from germline, CDR1 is LGHDT and CDR2 is YNNKEL (reference sequence). This CDR3 region has 13 residues. With V trimmed by 0 bases and J by 8 bases, 3 bases remained unmatched. CDR3 protein: CASSQEGGKGYTF. The CDR3 DNA sequence: TGTGCCAGCAGCCAAGAAGGGGGCAAAGGCTACACCTTC.

This sequence joins TRBV28 and TRBJ1-1; the D gene is possibly TRBD1 (5 bases). V lost 7 bases to trimming and J lost 3 bases, with 12 bases between them. CDR1 and CDR2 (germline): MDHEN, SYDVKM. The CDR3 consists of 13 residues. The CDR3 nucleotides are TGTGCCAGCAAAGCAGGGCTTGACACTGAAGCTTTCTTT. This codes for CASKAGLDTEAFF.

This clone showed up just once. This chain connects TRBV7-2 to TRBJ2-1, with D possibly being TRBD1 (5 bases). Germline values: CDR1 SGHTA, CDR2 FQGNSA. The CDR3 runs to 13 residues. Trimming took off 7 bases at V and 6 bases at J, with 13 bases between the two ends. The CDR3 sequence: CASTDSNRNEQFF. The CDR3, as DNA: TGTGCCAGCACCGACAGTAATCGCAATGAGCAGTTCTTC.

The gene calls are TRBV28 and TRBJ2-7; perhaps TRBD2 as D (5 bases). This CDR3 region has 14 residues. Germline assignment: CDR1 MDHEN and CDR2 SYDVKM. Between the trimmed V and J ends, which lost 11 bases and 1 base, there was a span of 18 bases. This chain's CDR3 is CAGFVGELSYEQYF. As DNA, the CDR3 is TGTGCCGGGTTCGTCGGGGAACTGTCCTACGAGCAGTACTTC. Combining the CDR3 with reference TRBV28 and TRBJ2-7 gives the whole variable domain DVKVTQSSRYLVKRTGEKVFLECVQDMDHENMFWYRQDPGLGLRLIYFSYDVKMKEKGDIPEGYSVSREKKERFSLILESASTNQTSMYLCAGFVGELSYEQYFGPGTRLTVT.

The V gene is TRBV3-1 (or the pseudogene TRBV3-2), the J gene TRBJ1-1; D remains ambiguous. Germline values: CDR1 LGHDT, CDR2 YNNKEL (reference sequence). There are 12 residues in the CDR3. Trimming pared 4 bases from V and 0 bases from J, leaving 3 bases between. Here the CDR3 DNA reads TGTGCCAGCAGCCTAATGAACACTGAAGCTTTCTTT. It codes for CASSLMNTEAFF.

J is TRBJ2-7 and V is TRBV7-2; perhaps TRBD2 as D (6 bases). Germline V gene data show CDR1 as SGHTA and CDR2 as FQGNSA. Trimming removed 2 bases from V and 6 bases from J, with 11 bases in between. The CDR3 is made up of 13 amino acids. CDR3 region: CASSLWEVREQYF. For the CDR3, the DNA is TGTGCCAGCAGCTTATGGGAGGTCCGCGAGCAGTACTTC.

The CDR3 coding sequence is TGTGCCAGCAGCTTGTCCGGTAGTACCAACGAGCAGTACTTC. It specifies CASSLSGSTNEQYF. The genes are TRBV5-6 and TRBJ2-7; D unclear. The CDR3 runs 14 residues. Germline V lookup: CDR1 SGHDT, CDR2 YYEEEE. The V and J ends lost 1 base and 5 bases respectively, with 13 bases between them.

This chain joins TRBV5-1 and TRBJ2-1; 7 bases agree with TRBD1. The ends lost 4 bases at V and 5 bases at J; junction bases unmatched: 3. The CDR3 is 13 amino acids. Germline V CDR1 and CDR2: SGHRS, YFSETQ. CDR3 loop: CASSHRGHNEQFF. The DNA for the CDR3 is TGCGCCAGCAGCCACAGGGGACACAATGAGCAGTTCTTC.

The chain links TRBV18 to TRBJ1-1; TRBD1 is a possible D gene (6 bases). There are 14 residues in the CDR3. V was pared by 2 bases and J by 3 bases, with 10 bases between. Germline lookup yields CDR1 KGHSH and CDR2 LQKENI. The CDR3 here is CASSPAGAHTEAFF. CDR3 nucleotide sequence: TGTGCCAGCTCACCAGCGGGGGCCCACACTGAAGCTTTCTTT.

This chain uses TRBV5-1 with TRBJ2-3, with TRBD2 matching 8 bases. The CDR3 runs to 15 residues. V shed 4 bases and J 3 bases; nucleotides not matched to a gene: 7. The V gene's germline CDR1 is SGHRS and CDR2 YFSETQ. The CDR3 DNA sequence: TGCGCCAGCAGCCACGGGGGGGCCGGGACAGATACGCAGTATTTT. As protein: CASSHGGAGTDTQYF.

The genes are TRBV7-2 and TRBJ2-7; TRBD2 aligns across 7 bases. Germline trimming cut 5 bases from V and 1 base from J; bases unmatched to any gene: 5. The CDR3 has 14 amino acids. Germline-derived CDR1 and CDR2 are SGHTA and FQGNSA. The CDR3 spells CASSPLRGSYEQYF. CDR3 bases: TGTGCCAGCAGCCCGTTGCGGGGGTCCTACGAGCAGTACTTC. The variable domain in full, with the rest retrieved from reference TRBV7-2 and TRBJ2-7, is GAGVSQSPSNKVTEKGKDVELRCDPISGHTALYWYRQSLGQGLEFLIYFQGNSAPDKSGLPSDRFSAERTGGSVSTLTIQRTQQEDSAVYLCASSPLRGSYEQYFGPGTRLTVT.

This clone was observed once. V is TRBV28 and J is TRBJ1-6, with D possibly TRBD1 on 5 matching bases. The V gene lost 5 bases and the J gene lost 6 bases, with 11 bases spanning the gap. This CDR3 comprises 14 residues. Germline CDR1 is MDHEN and CDR2 is SYDVKM. CDR3 sequence (DNA): TGTGCCAGCAGTCGGGACTTTTCTAATTCACCCCTCCACTTT. Protein: CASSRDFSNSPLHF. Full variable domain (remainder filled in from reference TRBV28 and TRBJ1-6): DVKVTQSSRYLVKRTGEKVFLECVQDMDHENMFWYRQDPGLGLRLIYFSYDVKMKEKGDIPEGYSVSREKKERFSLILESASTNQTSMYLCASSRDFSNSPLHFGNGTRLTVT.

In DNA form, the CDR3 reads TGTGCCAGCAGCTTAGGACTAGCGGGAGAGGCGCAGTATTTT. This translates into CASSLGLAGEAQYF. The chain recombines TRBV7-2 with TRBJ2-3, with 12 bases that match TRBD2. Germline CDR1 SGHTA, CDR2 FQGNSA. This CDR3 region has 14 residues. V gave up 1 base and J gave up 10 bases; unmatched junction bases: 3.

The chain carries TRBV18 and TRBJ2-3; the match to TRBD2 covers 7 bases. The junction had 12 bases not matched to a gene; V was cut back by 3 bases and J by 0 bases. The CDR3 consists of 18 residues. Germline V gene sequence: CDR1 KGHSH, CDR2 LQKENI. The CDR3 DNA reads TGTGCCAGCTCACCGGGACTCGGGGGGACTTCTAGCACAGATACGCAGTATTTT. Translating gives CASSPGLGGTSSTDTQYF.

The CDR3 here is CASSSQGVGNSPLHF. The CDR3 DNA follows: TGTGCCAGCAGCTCCCAGGGGGTAGGTAATTCACCCCTCCACTTT. The gene calls are TRBV7-9 and TRBJ1-6; 7 nucleotides agree with TRBD1. CDR1 SEHNR and CDR2 FQNEAQ come from the germline V gene (reference sequence). Trimming cost V 4 bases and J 6 bases; bases outside gene matches: 6. The CDR3 extends over 15 amino acids. The whole variable domain, remainder taken from reference TRBV7-9 and TRBJ1-6, is DTGVSQNPRHKITKRGQNVTFRCDPISEHNRLYWYRQTLGQGPEFLTYFQNEAQLEKSRLLSDRFSAERPKGSFSTLEIQRTEQGDSAMYLCASSSQGVGNSPLHFGNGTRLTVT.

Only a few counts were recorded for this clone. V and J are TRBV6-5 and TRBJ2-7, with D maybe TRBD1 (6 bases). The CDR3 is 11 residues long. CDR1 and CDR2 from the germline V gene are MNHEY and SVGAGI. V gave up 8 bases and J gave up 2 bases, with 7 bases separating them. The CDR3 loop is CASGQTYEQYF. Written as DNA, the CDR3 is TGTGCCAGCGGACAGACCTACGAGCAGTACTTC.

The rearrangement joins TRBV27 to TRBJ1-5; 10 bases agree with TRBD1. The germline V gene encodes CDR1 MNHEY and CDR2 SMNVEV (reference sequence). Trimming cost V 6 bases and J 7 bases; bases outside gene matches: 9. The CDR3 totals 15 residues. CDR3: CASSLTGGFSQPQHF. CDR3 nucleotides: TGTGCCAGCAGCTTGACAGGGGGCTTCAGCCAGCCCCAGCATTTT.

The chain employs TRBV3-1 (or the pseudogene TRBV3-2) and TRBJ2-1, with TRBD2 identical over 8 bases. Germline CDR1 and CDR2: LGHDT and YNNKEL (reference sequence). V lost 4 bases to trimming and J lost 7 bases; unmatched junction nucleotides: 9. This CDR3 spans 15 amino acids. This chain's CDR3 is CASSPGLAGGNEQFF. As DNA, the CDR3 is TGTGCCAGCAGCCCTGGACTAGCCGGGGGGAATGAGCAGTTCTTC.